This entry lists 18 T cell receptor beta chains sequenced from one sample in a study of control samples from healthy donors and cancer patients. Measured with immunoSEQ multiplex PCR; TCRdb has only the in-frame clones, and not every one. The sample holds more than 140,000 clones; about 90% are singletons and the top ten take under 9%. The sequenced material came from blood. These receptors all come from a man aged 18 to 29 in good health.

J is TRBJ2-5 and V is TRBV2, with D perhaps given as TRBD1 or TRBD2 (5 bases each). The germline V and J ends were trimmed by 7 bases and 5 bases, with 14 bases remaining between them. This CDR3 contains 13 residues. Germline CDR1 is SNHLY and CDR2 is FYNNEI. CDR3 sequence: CASIPGTRETQYF. DNA of the CDR3: TGTGCCAGCATTCCCGGGACGCGGGAGACCCAGTACTTC.

V gene TRBV2 combines with J gene TRBJ1-3, with TRBD1 matching 7 bases. The length of the CDR3 is 14 residues. Germline assignment: CDR1 SNHLY and CDR2 FYNNEI. Unmatched junction bases numbered 7, after V lost 7 bases and J lost 4 bases. CDR3 in amino acids: CASIDRVSGNTIYF. In nucleotides, the CDR3 is TGTGCCAGCATCGACAGGGTGTCGGGAAACACCATATATTTT.

This chain connects TRBV6-5 to TRBJ2-5; D might be TRBD1 (6 bases). This CDR3 contains 12 residues. The V end lost 10 bases, the J end lost 5 bases, and 14 bases lay between the germline ends. Germline V CDR1 and CDR2: MNHEY, SVGAGI. The CDR3 region has the DNA TGTGCCACCAAGGTCCAGGGGGAGACCCAGTACTTC. Residues: CATKVQGETQYF.

The chain combines TRBV29-1 with TRBJ1-1; weak D call: TRBD1 (5 bases). Trimming pared 5 bases from V and 3 bases from J, leaving 16 bases between. Germline assignment: CDR1 SQVTM and CDR2 ANQGSEA. The CDR3 has 14 amino acids. The chain's CDR3 is CSVRGAGGDTEAFF. CDR3 bases: TGCAGCGTTCGGGGAGCCGGGGGGGACACTGAAGCTTTCTTT. Full variable domain (remainder filled in from reference TRBV29-1 and TRBJ1-1): SAVISQKPSRDICQRGTSLTIQCQVDSQVTMMFWYRQQPGQSLTLIATANQGSEATYESGFVIDKFPISRPNLTFSTLTVSNMSPEDSSIYLCSVRGAGGDTEAFFGQGTRLTVV.

The chain couples TRBV5-5 to TRBJ2-7, with D possibly matching TRBD1 (5 bases). Germline V gives CDR1 SGHKS, CDR2 YYEKEE (reference sequence). V was clipped by 2 bases and J by 5 bases, with 17 bases between them. The CDR3 covers 15 residues. DNA of the CDR3: TGTGCCAGCAGCTTAAATGGCAGGGAATGGGACGAGCAGTACTTC. It encodes CASSLNGREWDEQYF.

The chain recombines TRBV27 with TRBJ1-1; 10 bases agree with TRBD1. Germline CDR1 is MNHEY and CDR2 is SMNVEV (reference sequence). This CDR3 has 14 amino acids. With V trimmed by 3 bases and J by 11 bases, 9 bases remained unmatched. DNA for the CDR3: TGTGCCAGCAGTTTTGGGGGACAGGGGAGTGAGGCTTTCTTT. Protein sequence: CASSFGGQGSEAFF.

The chain couples TRBV6-1 to TRBJ1-3; D not resolved. The CDR3 is made up of 17 amino acids. Germline CDR1 is MNHNS and CDR2 is SASEGT. Trimming removed 2 bases from V and 0 bases from J, with 14 bases in between. CDR3: CASSERTIRYSGNTIYF. The CDR3 nucleotides read TGTGCCAGCAGTGAACGTACTATCAGGTACTCTGGAAACACCATATATTTT.

The chain recombines TRBV9 with TRBJ2-1; 8 bases map to TRBD2. Germline V CDR1 and CDR2: SGDLS, YYNGEE. The CDR3 runs to 17 residues. V was pared by 0 bases and J by 4 bases, with 9 bases of the junction left unmatched. Here the CDR3 reads CASSVAWAAGEYNEQFF. The CDR3 DNA follows: TGTGCCAGCAGCGTAGCTTGGGCAGCGGGGGAATACAATGAGCAGTTCTTC.

The DNA of the CDR3 is TGCAGTGCTAGCAGAGACACTGAAGCTTTCTTT. This translates into CSASRDTEAFF. The chain couples TRBV20-1 to TRBJ1-1; D gene ambiguous. Germline V CDR1 and CDR2: DFQATT, SNEGSKA (reference sequence). The CDR3 sequence is 11 residues long. Deletions cut 3 bases from V and 3 bases from J, with 5 bases between.

In nucleotides, the CDR3 is TGTGCCAGCAGCCAAACTAGCGACAGTTACATAAACTATGGCTACACCTTC. It codes for CASSQTSDSYINYGYTF. The chain is built from TRBV4-2 and TRBJ1-2, with D perhaps TRBD1 (5 bases). Germline loops: CDR1 LGHNA, CDR2 YNFKEQ. V was shortened by 2 bases and J by 2 bases, with 18 bases between the two germline ends. The CDR3 is 17 residues long.

The chain is built from TRBV10-3 and TRBJ2-6, with D possibly being TRBD1 (7 bases). The CDR3 is 14 residues long. The V gene lost 9 bases and the J gene lost 0 bases, with 9 bases spanning the gap. Germline V CDR1 and CDR2: ENHRY, SYGVKD. The CDR3 region has the DNA TGTGCCATTCAGGGGGGCTCTGGGGCCAACGTCCTGACTTTC. Translated, it gives CAIQGGSGANVLTF.

This chain links TRBV5-4 with TRBJ2-7; maybe TRBD1 (6 bases). Per the germline V gene, CDR1 is SGHNT and CDR2 is YYREEE (reference sequence). Trimming took 2 bases from V and 3 from J, leaving 9 bases between them. The CDR3 runs to 13 residues. This CDR3 reads CASSFQGNYEQYF. CDR3 DNA: TGTGCCAGCAGCTTTCAGGGGAACTACGAGCAGTACTTC.

The chain carries TRBV5-1 and TRBJ1-2; D remains ambiguous. The CDR3 totals 13 residues. Germline V CDR1 and CDR2: SGHRS, YFSETQ. V lost 2 bases, J lost 7 bases, and 12 bases lay in between. The CDR3 region is CASSLDGVIGYTF. The CDR3 DNA reads TGCGCCAGCAGCTTAGACGGCGTTATTGGCTACACCTTC.

This chain links TRBV11-2 with TRBJ1-6, with 8 bases identical to TRBD1. J lost 13 bases, V lost 3 bases, and 8 bases had no gene match. Germline assignment: CDR1 SGHAT and CDR2 FQNNGV. This CDR3 has 14 residues. The DNA for the CDR3 is TGTGCCAGCAGCTTGGGACAGGTTGAATCCCCCCTCCACTTT. Translating it yields CASSLGQVESPLHF.

V usage is TRBV6-5 and J usage is TRBJ2-7; D unresolved. Per the germline V gene, CDR1 is MNHEY and CDR2 is SVGAGI. Deletions cut 10 bases from V and 6 bases from J, with 16 bases between. This CDR3 spans 12 amino acids. CDR3 residues: CATGTMSGEQYF. The DNA for the CDR3 is TGTGCCACCGGCACGATGTCTGGCGAGCAGTACTTC.

The chain carries TRBV10-3 and TRBJ2-2, with 8 bases aligning to TRBD1. Trimming took 8 bases from V and 1 from J; bases not matched to a gene: 6. CDR1 and CDR2 (germline): ENHRY, SYGVKD. This CDR3 has 15 residues. The CDR3 sequence is CAISRGTGNTGELFF. The CDR3 region has the DNA TGTGCCATCTCTCGTGGGACAGGGAACACCGGGGAGCTGTTTTTT.

This rearrangement joins TRBV5-6 to TRBJ1-1; D remains unclear. The CDR3 has 13 amino acids. V dropped 1 base and J dropped 7 bases, with 11 bases sitting between them. The germline V gene encodes CDR1 SGHDT and CDR2 YYEEEE. In DNA, the CDR3 is TGTGCCAGCAGCTTGACCCAGGCCTATGAAGCTTTCTTT. Its protein product is CASSLTQAYEAFF.

This clone came up once. The CDR3 sequence is CASSGQGDEQFF. In nucleotides, the CDR3 is TGTGCCAGCAGTGGTCAGGGGGATGAGCAGTTCTTC. V and J are TRBV2 and TRBJ2-1; TRBD1 matches 7 bases. J lost 8 bases, V lost 4 bases, and 2 bases had no gene match. From germline, CDR1 is SNHLY and CDR2 FYNNEI. The CDR3 sequence is 12 residues long.